The T cell receptor beta chain under discussion was sequenced for a study of T cell clones after liver transplantation. Study summary: Liver transplant recipients had immunosuppression withdrawal attempted within 2 years. TCRbeta sequencing after a pre-transplant mixed lymphocyte reaction identified graft-donor-reactive clones, later tracked in post-transplant blood.

About this clone itself: Additional DNA sequences in this sample encode the identical CDR3.

TCRdb's table, derived via immunoSEQ multiplex PCR, lists solely in-frame clones and lacks some. The sample carries tens of thousands of clones, less than 75% recorded once. The CDR3 contains 14 residues. CDR1 and CDR2 from the germline V gene are SGDLS and YYNGEE. The germline V and J ends were trimmed by 1 base and 0 bases, with 5 bases remaining between them. J is TRBJ1-3 and V is TRBV9, with D unresolved. This clonotype was sampled from a human patient who received a liver transplant. A share of the T cells may be of graft donor origin. The sequencing used CD4+ T cells from blood, collected at the 22-month timepoint. The CDR3 nucleotides are TGTGCCAGCAGCGTATATTCCTCTGGAAACACCATATATTTT. Amino acids: CASSVYSSGNTIYF.